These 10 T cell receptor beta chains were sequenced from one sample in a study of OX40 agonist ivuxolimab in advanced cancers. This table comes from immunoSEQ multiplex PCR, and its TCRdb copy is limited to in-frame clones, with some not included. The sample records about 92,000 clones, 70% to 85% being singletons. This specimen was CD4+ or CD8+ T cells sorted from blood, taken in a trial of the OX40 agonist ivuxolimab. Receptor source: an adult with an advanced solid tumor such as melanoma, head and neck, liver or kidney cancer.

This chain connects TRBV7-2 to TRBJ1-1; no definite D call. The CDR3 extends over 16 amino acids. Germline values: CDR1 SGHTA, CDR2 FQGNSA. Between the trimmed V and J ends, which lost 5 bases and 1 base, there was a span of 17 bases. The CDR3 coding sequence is TGTGCCAGCAGCCCCCGACAAGTTTCGCGGAACACTGAAGCTTTCTTT. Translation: CASSPRQVSRNTEAFF.

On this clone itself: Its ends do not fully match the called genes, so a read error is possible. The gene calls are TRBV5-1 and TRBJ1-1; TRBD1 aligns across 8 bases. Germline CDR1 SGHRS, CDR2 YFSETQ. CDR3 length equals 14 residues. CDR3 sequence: CASSLGQGNAEAFF. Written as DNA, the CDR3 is TGCGCCAGCAGCTTGGGACAGGGGAACGCTGAAGCTTTCTTC.

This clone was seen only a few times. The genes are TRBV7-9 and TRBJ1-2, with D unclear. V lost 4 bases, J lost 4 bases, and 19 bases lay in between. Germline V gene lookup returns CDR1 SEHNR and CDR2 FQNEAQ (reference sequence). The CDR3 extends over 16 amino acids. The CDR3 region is CASSSRRQMEGYGYTF. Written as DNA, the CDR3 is TGTGCCAGCAGCTCCCGACGACAAATGGAGGGCTATGGCTACACCTTC.

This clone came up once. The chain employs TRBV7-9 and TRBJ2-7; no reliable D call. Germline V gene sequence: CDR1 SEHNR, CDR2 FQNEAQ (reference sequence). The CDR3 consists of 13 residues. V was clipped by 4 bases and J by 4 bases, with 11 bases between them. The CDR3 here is CASSSTMSYEQYF. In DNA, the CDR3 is TGTGCCAGCAGCTCTACTATGTCTTACGAGCAGTACTTC.

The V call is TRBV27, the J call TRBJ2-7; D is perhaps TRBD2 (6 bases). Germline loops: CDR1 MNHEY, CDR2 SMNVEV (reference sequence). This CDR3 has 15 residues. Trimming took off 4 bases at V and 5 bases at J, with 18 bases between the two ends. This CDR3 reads CASSYRRERVHEQYF. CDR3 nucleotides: TGTGCCAGCAGTTACAGGAGGGAGCGGGTCCACGAGCAGTACTTC.

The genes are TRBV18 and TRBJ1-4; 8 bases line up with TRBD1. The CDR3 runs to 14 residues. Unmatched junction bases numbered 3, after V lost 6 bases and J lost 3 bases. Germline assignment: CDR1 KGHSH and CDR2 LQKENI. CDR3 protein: CASSGQGANEKLFF. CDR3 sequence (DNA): TGTGCCAGCTCCGGACAGGGAGCTAATGAAAAACTGTTTTTT.

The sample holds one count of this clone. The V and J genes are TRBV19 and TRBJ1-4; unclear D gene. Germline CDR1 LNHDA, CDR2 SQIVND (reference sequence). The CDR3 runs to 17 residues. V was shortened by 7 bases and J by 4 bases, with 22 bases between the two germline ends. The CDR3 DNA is TGTGCCAGTACCGGAGGCCACGACTCCCTGGGTAATGAAAAACTGTTTTTT. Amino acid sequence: CASTGGHDSLGNEKLFF.

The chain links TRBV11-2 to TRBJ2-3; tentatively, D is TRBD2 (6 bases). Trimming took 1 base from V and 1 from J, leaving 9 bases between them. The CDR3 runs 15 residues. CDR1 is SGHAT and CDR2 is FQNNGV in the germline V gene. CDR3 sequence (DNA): TGTGCCAGCAGCTTAGCTGGCGGGGGCACAGATACGCAGTATTTT. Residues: CASSLAGGGTDTQYF.

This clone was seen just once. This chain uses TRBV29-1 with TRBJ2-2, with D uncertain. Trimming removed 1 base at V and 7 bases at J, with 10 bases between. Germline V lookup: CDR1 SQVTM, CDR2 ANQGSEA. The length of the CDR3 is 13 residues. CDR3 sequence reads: CSVEGFMNGELFF. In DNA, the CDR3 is TGCAGCGTTGAAGGTTTCATGAACGGGGAGCTGTTTTTT.

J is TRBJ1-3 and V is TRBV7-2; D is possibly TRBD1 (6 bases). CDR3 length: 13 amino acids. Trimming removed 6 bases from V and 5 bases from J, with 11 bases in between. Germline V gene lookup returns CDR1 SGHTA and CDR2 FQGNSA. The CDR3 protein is CASRPGDRNTIYF. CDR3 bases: TGTGCCAGCAGGCCTGGGGACAGAAACACCATATATTTT.